The 7 T cell receptor beta chains given below trace back to one sample, sequenced in a study of human T cells and chemical hapten exposure. The time point was: patch test 3, about 24 weeks after DPC sensitization. Sample treatment: therapeutic diphenylcyclopropenone sensitization with weekly scalp DPC. TCRdb re-derived calls from the RACE reads in MiXCR, one entry per CDR3 protein. This table has about 90,000 distinct CDR3 sequences, about a tenth appearing once. The sample consisted of whole blood, taken in connection with sensitization to the hapten diphenylcyclopropenone (DPC). The source is a woman between 25 and 40 years old with alopecia areata. Some clones in this sample may be carry-over from other donors' samples.

This clonotype was counted at least ten times. The V call is TRBV6-6, the J call TRBJ2-3; D gene uncertain. Looked up from germline, CDR1 is MNHNY and CDR2 is SVGAGI (reference sequence). CDR3 size: 13 residues. V lost 2 bases and J lost 6, with 9 bases in between. CDR3 sequence reads: CASSYPSIDTQYF. The DNA of the CDR3 is TGTGCCAGCAGTTACCCGTCCATTGATACGCAGTATTTT.

The sample holds a few counts of this clonotype. The genes are TRBV5-1 and TRBJ2-1; 11 nucleotides agree with TRBD1. CDR3 length equals 17 residues. The germline CDR1 and CDR2 sequences are SGHRS and YFSETQ. J lost 7 bases, V lost 4 bases, and 13 bases had no gene match. The CDR3 nucleotides read TGCGCCAGCAGCACCCAAGGGACAGGGGGGAACTTGAATGAGCAGTTCTTC. It encodes CASSTQGTGGNLNEQFF.

This clonotype was counted ten times or more. The rearrangement joins TRBV24-1 to TRBJ2-3, with a tentative D call TRBD2 (7 bases). The V gene's germline CDR1 is KGHDR and CDR2 SFDVKD. Deletions cut 6 bases from V and 6 bases from J, with 21 bases between. CDR3 length: 16 residues. CDR3 amino acids: CATSRAEGDYGDTQYF. CDR3 DNA sequence: TGTGCCACCAGTCGTGCGGAGGGGGACTACGGGGATACGCAGTATTTT.

The chain has TRBV10-2 and TRBJ2-1, with D tentatively TRBD2 (6 bases). In germline, CDR1 is WSHSY, CDR2 SAAADI. Trimming removed 3 bases at V and 1 base at J, with 13 bases between. This CDR3 region has 16 residues. In nucleotides, the CDR3 is TGCGCCAGCAGTGAATCTCGCGGGGTGTCCTACAATGAGCAGTTCTTC. Its protein product is CASSESRGVSYNEQFF.

The chain has TRBV29-1 and TRBJ2-7, with 10 positions matching TRBD1. This CDR3 has 13 residues. Per the germline V gene, CDR1 is SQVTM and CDR2 is ANQGSEA. Trimming at V came to 5 bases and at J to 2 bases, leaving 3 bases not matched to a gene. The DNA of the CDR3 is TGCAGCGTTCGCGGGACAGGGGCCTACGAGCAGTACTTC. Translated: CSVRGTGAYEQYF.

This clonotype was detected ten times or more. The genes are TRBV28 and TRBJ2-7, with 7 bases that match TRBD2. Trimming took 5 bases from V and 0 from J; bases not matched to a gene: 4. Germline CDR1 and CDR2: MDHEN and SYDVKM. The CDR3 is 14 residues long. Here the CDR3 reads CASSQGGGSYEQYV. DNA for the CDR3: TGTGCCAGCAGTCAAGGCGGGGGCTCCTACGAGCAGTACGTC.

The V gene is TRBV5-1, the J gene TRBJ2-6, with 7 bases aligning to TRBD1. The trim removed 2 bases at V and 7 bases at J, leaving 9 bases unmatched. From germline, CDR1 is SGHRS and CDR2 YFSETQ. CDR3 length equals 16 residues. CDR3 coding DNA: TGCGCCAGCAGCTTTTCCAGGGGGAAAGTTGCCAACGTCCTGACTTTC. Protein: CASSFSRGKVANVLTF. Variable domain in full (rest from reference TRBV5-1 and TRBJ2-6): KAGVTQTPRYLIKTRGQQVTLSCSPISGHRSVSWYQQTPGQGLQFLFEYFSETQRNKGNFPGRFSGRQFSNSRSEMNVSTLELGDSALYLCASSFSRGKVANVLTFGAGSRLTVL.